This T cell receptor beta chain derives from a study of OX40 agonist ivuxolimab in advanced cancers. Whole-study context: Patients undergoing dose escalation presented with hepatocellular carcinoma, melanoma, renal cell or head and neck cancer.

The CDR3 covers 13 residues. The germline V gene encodes CDR1 LGHNT and CDR2 FRNRAP. V lost 1 base and J lost 8; bases outside the gene matches: 4. Assay used: immunoSEQ multiplex PCR; TCRdb lists only in-frame clones, some missing. The sample contains 60,000 to 80,000 clones, roughly 82% of which appear only once. This TCR was recovered from an adult with an advanced solid tumor such as melanoma, head and neck, liver or kidney cancer. V is TRBV12-5 and J is TRBJ1-2, with 7 bases aligning to TRBD1. The source was CD4+ or CD8+ T cells sorted from blood, collected in a trial of the OX40 agonist ivuxolimab. CDR3 region: CASGLDRTGGYTF. Written as DNA, the CDR3 is TGTGCTAGTGGTTTGGATCGGACAGGCGGCTACACCTTC.